The 2 T cell receptor beta chains in this list originate from one sample, sequenced in a study of Ad26.COV2.S vaccination and SARS-CoV-2 variants. Assay: immunoSEQ multiplex PCR; the TCRdb copy retains only in-frame clones and omits some. The sample comprises 500,000 or so clones, 89% of which are singletons, and about 2.5% rests with the top ten. As to treatment: 19 received Ad26.COV2.S at low or high dose, single or two shots; a few received placebo; per-sample allocation not given. Sampling was performed 63 days after the first vaccine or placebo injection. Sequenced here: peripheral blood, sampled in a trial of Ad26.COV2.S vaccine versus placebo. These receptors were obtained from a person aged 18-60 years who received the Ad26.COV2.S COVID-19 vaccine or a placebo.

This chain uses TRBV5-4 with TRBJ1-1; D is unresolved. The V and J ends lost 4 bases and 1 base respectively, with 17 bases between them. This CDR3 is 16 amino acids long. The germline gives CDR1 SGHNT, CDR2 YYREEE (reference sequence). CDR3 sequence reads: CASSPWRSMGNTEAFF. As DNA, the CDR3 is TGTGCCAGCAGCCCCTGGCGCTCCATGGGGAACACTGAAGCTTTCTTT.

The J gene is TRBJ1-2, the V gene TRBV24-1; tentative D call: TRBD1 (5 bases). V was shortened by 9 bases and J by 0 bases, with 13 bases between the two germline ends. This CDR3 has 14 residues. CDR1 and CDR2 (germline): KGHDR, SFDVKD. CDR3 protein: CATSGPGTNYGYTF. The CDR3 DNA is TGTGCCACCTCGGGGCCGGGAACTAACTATGGCTACACCTTC.